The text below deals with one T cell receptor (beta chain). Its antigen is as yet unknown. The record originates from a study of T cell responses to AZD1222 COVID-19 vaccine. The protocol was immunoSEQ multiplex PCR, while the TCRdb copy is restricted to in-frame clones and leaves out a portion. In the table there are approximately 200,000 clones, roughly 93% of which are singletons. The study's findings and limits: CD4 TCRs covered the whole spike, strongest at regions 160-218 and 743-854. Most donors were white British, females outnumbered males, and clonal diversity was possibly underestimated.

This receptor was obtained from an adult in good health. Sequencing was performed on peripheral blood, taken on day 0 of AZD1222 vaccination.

The CDR3 loop reads CASSHPAAGGNEQYF. CDR3 bases: TGTGCCAGCAGCCACCCGGCTGCGGGAGGGAACGAGCAGTACTTC. The chain carries TRBV11-2 and TRBJ2-7; 9 nucleotides agree with TRBD2. Germline CDR1 SGHAT, CDR2 FQNNGV. V was pared by 5 bases and J by 5 bases, with 10 bases of the junction left unmatched. The CDR3 extends over 15 amino acids.